This TCR beta chain was captured in a study of cytomegalovirus exposure and HLA in healthy donors. Turning to this clone: Its antigen is still unknown.

Study-wide results and caveats: Diagnosis of cytomegalovirus status made by the classifier reportedly showed high specificity and sensitivity. Looking again later, the authors saw that most CMV-associated TCR beta chains seemed HLA-restricted. Available immune exposure information covered CMV serostatus only.

Amplification used 60 Vbeta primers and 13 Jbeta primers. Assay: immunoSEQ multiplex PCR; the TCRdb copy retains only in-frame clones and omits some. The data contain around 160,000 clones, 80% of them singletons. The donors comprised healthy bone marrow donors. Sample: PBMCs. This TCR derives from a man younger than 35 in good health and CMV-seropositive.

CDR3 sequence (DNA): TGCGCCAGCAGCCCCGGAGGACAGGGGCGAGGCTACACCTTC. This encodes CASSPGGQGRGYTF. The rearrangement links TRBV4-3 to TRBJ1-2; 9 nucleotides align to TRBD1. CDR3 length equals 14 residues. V lost 4 bases and J lost 8; bases outside the gene matches: 8. The germline CDR1 and CDR2 sequences are LGHNA and YSLEER.